Below, 23 T cell receptor beta chains from the same sample are listed, as sequenced in a study of HIV-infected patients and healthy controls. Whole blood was used without fractionation, so all unsorted peripheral T cells were included. cDNA was made from 500 ng RNA using alpha and beta constant primers. Using multiplexing indices, alpha and beta chain libraries were generated apart by chain-specific third strand synthesis. TCRdb processed the 5' RACE reads anew with MiXCR; each CDR3 protein has one entry. The sample yields more than 8,500 distinct CDR3 sequences, about 5% seen once. The sample was blood. The receptors come from an adult in good health.

This clonotype ranks as medium-sized. The chain uses TRBV19 and TRBJ1-1; no clear D. From germline, CDR1 is LNHDA and CDR2 SQIVND (reference sequence). CDR3 size: 14 residues. Trimming removed 1 base at V and 0 bases at J, with 6 bases between. The CDR3 spells CASSIGEVNTEAFF. The CDR3 nucleotides read TGTGCCAGTAGTATAGGAGAAGTGAACACTGAAGCTTTCTTT.

V gene TRBV14 combines with J gene TRBJ1-1; 7 bases match TRBD1. Germline CDR1 is SGHDN and CDR2 is FVKESK. The CDR3 length is 16 residues. J gave up 0 bases and V 1 base, and 5 bases lay outside the gene matches. CDR3 sequence (DNA): TGTGCCAGCAGCCAAGTCCGGACAGGACTGAACACTGAAGCTTTCTTT. Residues: CASSQVRTGLNTEAFF.

This clonotype was observed many times. The rearrangement links TRBV19 to TRBJ1-1; D is undetermined. The CDR3 is 11 residues long. The germline CDR1 and CDR2 sequences are LNHDA and SQIVND (reference sequence). The V end lost 7 bases, the J end lost 0 bases, and 3 bases lay between the germline ends. The CDR3 coding sequence is TGTGCCAGTAACATGAACACTGAAGCTTTCTTT. It encodes CASNMNTEAFF. The full variable domain, rest sourced from reference TRBV19 and TRBJ1-1, is DGGITQSPKYLFRKEGQNVTLSCEQNLNHDAMYWYRQDPGQGLRLIYYSQIVNDFQKGDIAEGYSVSREKKESFPLTVTSAQKNPTAFYLCASNMNTEAFFGQGTRLTVV.

Relative to its sample, this clonotype is medium-sized. V and J are TRBV7-9 and TRBJ1-1; a weak D match, TRBD1 (5 bases). V was clipped by 7 bases and J by 10 bases, with 19 bases between them. CDR3 size: 13 residues. Germline lookup yields CDR1 SEHNR and CDR2 FQNEAQ (reference sequence). CDR3 nucleotide sequence: TGTGCCAGCATGTTCAGGGACGAAAGTGGAGCTTTCTTT. Residues: CASMFRDESGAFF.

This chain joins TRBV5-4 and TRBJ2-1; 8 bases match TRBD1. Germline CDR1 is SGHNT and CDR2 is YYREEE (reference sequence). This CDR3 region has 16 residues. The V gene end was trimmed by 1 base and the J gene end by 0 bases; junction bases not matched to a gene: 3. The CDR3 DNA is TGTGCCAGCAGCTTGACAGGGGGTAGCTCCTACAATGAGCAGTTCTTC. Residues: CASSLTGGSSYNEQFF.

The CDR3 is CASSRLAGFYNEQFF. DNA of the CDR3: TGTGCCAGCAGCCGACTAGCGGGTTTCTACAATGAGCAGTTCTTC. This chain links TRBV11-2 with TRBJ2-1; 10 bases are a match to TRBD2. CDR3 size: 15 residues. Germline CDR1 is SGHAT and CDR2 is FQNNGV. Trimming at V came to 5 bases and at J to 3 bases, leaving 4 bases not matched to a gene. Looking up the rest from reference TRBV11-2 and TRBJ2-1 gives the full variable domain: EAGVAQSPRYKIIEKRQSVAFWCNPISGHATLYWYQQILGQGPKLLIQFQNNGVVDDSQLPKDRFSAERLKGVDSTLKIQPAKLEDSAVYLCASSRLAGFYNEQFFGPGTRLTVL.

This clonotype was found many times. The V gene is TRBV4-1, the J gene TRBJ1-2; D unresolved. CDR1 and CDR2 (germline): MGHRA, YSYEKL. The CDR3 runs 15 residues. The V end lost 0 bases, the J end lost 5 bases, and 13 bases lay between the germline ends. CDR3 sequence (DNA): TGCGCCAGCAGCCAAGATCCCGGGTCCGGTTATGGCTACACCTTC. The encoded protein is CASSQDPGSGYGYTF.

This clonotype is categorized as medium-sized. V gene TRBV7-2 combines with J gene TRBJ2-3, with D perhaps given as TRBD1 or TRBD2 (5 bases each). Germline loops: CDR1 SGHTA, CDR2 FQGNSA. The V end lost 3 bases, the J end lost 4 bases, and 14 bases lay between the germline ends. This CDR3 is 15 amino acids long. The CDR3 is CASSLGEIGSDTQYF. The CDR3 coding sequence is TGTGCCAGCAGCTTGGGGGAGATTGGCTCAGATACGCAGTATTTT.

V is TRBV19 and J is TRBJ2-1; a possible D gene is TRBD1 (5 bases). CDR1 LNHDA and CDR2 SQIVND come from the germline V gene (reference sequence). The CDR3 has 14 amino acids. V was pared by 7 bases and J by 6 bases, with 16 bases between. CDR3 sequence: CASNRQGGFNEQFF. CDR3 coding DNA: TGTGCCAGTAACCGTCAGGGTGGCTTCAATGAGCAGTTCTTC. Full variable domain (outside the CDR3, taken from reference TRBV19 and TRBJ2-1): DGGITQSPKYLFRKEGQNVTLSCEQNLNHDAMYWYRQDPGQGLRLIYYSQIVNDFQKGDIAEGYSVSREKKESFPLTVTSAQKNPTAFYLCASNRQGGFNEQFFGPGTRLTVL.

This clonotype is classed as medium-sized. The CDR3 coding sequence is TGTGCCACGGGAGCAGGGATGAACACTGAAGCTTTCTTT. Translated, it gives CATGAGMNTEAFF. The gene calls are TRBV15 and TRBJ1-1; maybe TRBD1 (5 bases). The CDR3 covers 13 residues. Trimming removed 9 bases at V and 0 bases at J, with 11 bases between. Germline V gene data show CDR1 as LNHNV and CDR2 as YYDKDF (reference sequence).

There are many counts of this clonotype. The chain is built from TRBV12-3 or TRBV12-4 and TRBJ2-5; 13 bases are a match to TRBD2. This CDR3 is built from 16 residues. Trimming at V came to 5 bases and at J to 4 bases, leaving 7 bases not matched to a gene. The CDR3 is CASSTTLAGGPETQYF. CDR3 nucleotides: TGTGCCAGCAGTACAACACTAGCGGGAGGGCCAGAGACCCAGTACTTC.

This clonotype was seen many times. The CDR3 bases are TGTGCCGCGGCAGGGGGGGGCAATGAGCAGTTCTTC. Encoded protein: CAAAGGGNEQFF. V usage is TRBV10-3 and J usage is TRBJ2-1, with D perhaps assigned TRBD1 or TRBD2 (7 bases each). CDR1 and CDR2 (germline): ENHRY, SYGVKD. The CDR3 is 12 residues long. V lost 11 bases to trimming and J lost 6 bases, with 14 bases between them.

This clonotype is categorized as medium-sized. DNA for the CDR3: TGTGCCAGCAGCGAAATAGTCGAGCAGTTCTTC. It is translated as CASSEIVEQFF. The chain joins TRBV7-2 to TRBJ2-1; D is unresolved. There are 11 residues in the CDR3. The germline V gene encodes CDR1 SGHTA and CDR2 FQGNSA. V dropped 5 bases and J dropped 10 bases, with 9 bases sitting between them.

This clonotype was counted ten times or more. This chain connects TRBV4-2 to TRBJ2-5; TRBD2 matches 8 bases. The CDR3 runs to 15 residues. Trimming cost V 4 bases and J 2 bases; bases outside gene matches: 6. Germline V lookup: CDR1 LGHNA, CDR2 YNFKEQ. CDR3 bases: TGTGCCAGCAGCCGGACTAGCACCTTACAAGAGACCCAGTACTTC. Its translation: CASSRTSTLQETQYF.

The chain has TRBV5-4 and TRBJ2-1; 9 bases are shared with TRBD2. CDR3 length: 15 residues. Germline V lookup: CDR1 SGHNT, CDR2 YYREEE (reference sequence). J lost 2 bases, V lost 1 base, and 1 base had no gene match. The CDR3 here is CASSLKREAYNEQFF. CDR3 nucleotide sequence: TGTGCCAGCAGCTTGAAGCGGGAGGCCTACAATGAGCAGTTCTTC.

Ten or more counts support this clonotype. This chain links TRBV10-3 with TRBJ1-1; TRBD1 aligns across 10 bases. This CDR3 has 17 amino acids. CDR1 is ENHRY and CDR2 is SYGVKD in the germline V gene. J lost 3 bases, V lost 6 bases, and 13 bases had no gene match. CDR3 sequence: CAIRPGQGGYEDTEAFF. CDR3 nucleotides: TGTGCCATCAGGCCCGGACAGGGGGGTTATGAAGACACTGAAGCTTTCTTT.

Judged by abundance, this clonotype is medium-sized. The chain has TRBV13 and TRBJ1-1, with unresolved D. The CDR3 totals 11 residues. Germline V CDR1 and CDR2: PRHDT, FYEKMQ (reference sequence). V was clipped by 6 bases and J by 1 base, with 3 bases between them. CDR3 loop: CASRGNTEAFF. The DNA of the CDR3 is TGTGCCAGCAGGGGGAACACTGAAGCTTTCTTT. The complete variable domain, with remaining parts taken from reference TRBV13 and TRBJ1-1, reads AAGVIQSPRHLIKEKRETATLKCYPIPRHDTVYWYQQGPGQDPQFLISFYEKMQSDKGSIPDRFSAQQFSDYHSELNMSSLELGDSALYFCASRGNTEAFFGQGTRLTVV.

This clonotype is categorized as medium-sized (0.01 to 0.1%). This chain uses TRBV6-6 with TRBJ2-5; D remains unclear. From germline, CDR1 is MNHNY and CDR2 SVGAGI (reference sequence). Trimming left V 2 bases short and J 3 bases short, with 7 bases between. The CDR3 runs 13 residues. The CDR3 region is CASSYGSEETQYF. The CDR3 region has the DNA TGTGCCAGCAGTTACGGGTCCGAAGAGACCCAGTACTTC.

This clonotype was found a few times. The chain has TRBV20-1 and TRBJ2-4; D is uncertain. V lost 3 bases, J lost 0 bases, and 9 bases lay in between. Germline V gene sequence: CDR1 DFQATT, CDR2 SNEGSKA (reference sequence). This CDR3 spans 14 amino acids. The DNA of the CDR3 is TGCAGTGCTAGTATGGGAAGAGCCAAAAACATTCAGTACTTC. This encodes CSASMGRAKNIQYF.

This clonotype is termed medium-sized. The chain is built from TRBV2 and TRBJ1-1; maybe TRBD1 (5 bases). Germline V lookup: CDR1 SNHLY, CDR2 FYNNEI. The CDR3 contains 14 residues. V was trimmed by 9 bases and J by 1 base, leaving 15 bases between them. The DNA for the CDR3 is TGTGCCAGGGGCTTTACGGGACCGAACACTGAAGCTTTCTTT. Translated: CARGFTGPNTEAFF. Full variable domain (missing parts from reference TRBV2 and TRBJ1-1): EPEVTQTPSHQVTQMGQEVILRCVPISNHLYFYWYRQILGQKVEFLVSFYNNEISEKSEIFDDQFSVERPDGSNFTLKIRSTKLEDSAMYFCARGFTGPNTEAFFGQGTRLTVV.

This clonotype was detected many times. This sequence joins TRBV11-2 and TRBJ2-7; maybe TRBD1 (5 bases). The germline gives CDR1 SGHAT, CDR2 FQNNGV. V lost 2 bases to trimming and J lost 5 bases, with 10 bases between them. CDR3 length: 13 amino acids. CDR3 nucleotides: TGTGCCAGCAGCTTAAGTTTAGGGGACGAGCAGTACTTC. Translation: CASSLSLGDEQYF.

This clonotype has ten or more counts. The CDR3 here is CASSLGRDEAFF. CDR3 DNA sequence: TGTGCCAGCAGCTTGGGCAGGGATGAAGCTTTCTTT. The rearrangement uses TRBV5-5 and TRBJ1-1, with a possible D match to TRBD1 (5 bases). V was clipped by 0 bases and J by 7 bases, with 7 bases between them. Germline loops: CDR1 SGHKS, CDR2 YYEKEE (reference sequence). The CDR3 consists of 12 residues.

This clonotype has only a few counts. This rearrangement joins TRBV7-8 to TRBJ1-4; weak D call: TRBD1 (6 bases). This CDR3 region has 15 residues. From germline, CDR1 is SGHVS and CDR2 FQNEAQ. V was pared by 7 bases and J by 7 bases, with 19 bases between. The CDR3 nucleotides read TGTGCCAGCAACAAGCAGGGACACGGGGGTGAAAAACTGTTTTTT. It yields the protein CASNKQGHGGEKLFF. Full variable domain (remainder filled in from reference TRBV7-8 and TRBJ1-4): GAGVSQSPRYKVAKRGQDVALRCDPISGHVSLFWYQQALGQGPEFLTYFQNEAQLDKSGLPSDRFFAERPEGSVSTLKIQRTQQEDSAVYLCASNKQGHGGEKLFFGSGTQLSVL.